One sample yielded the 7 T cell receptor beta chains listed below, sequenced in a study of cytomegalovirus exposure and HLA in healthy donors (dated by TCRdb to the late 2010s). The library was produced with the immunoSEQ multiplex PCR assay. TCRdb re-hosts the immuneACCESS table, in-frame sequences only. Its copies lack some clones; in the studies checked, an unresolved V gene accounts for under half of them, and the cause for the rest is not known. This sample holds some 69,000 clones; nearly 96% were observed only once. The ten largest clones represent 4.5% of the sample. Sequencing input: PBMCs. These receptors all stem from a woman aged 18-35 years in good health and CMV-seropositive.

The CDR3: CASSLRTSGQFEQFF. In nucleotides, the CDR3 is TGTGCCAGCAGCCTTCGGACTAGCGGGCAATTCGAGCAGTTCTTC. The chain joins TRBV11-1 to TRBJ2-1, with TRBD2 identical over 11 bases. Looked up from germline, CDR1 is SGHAT and CDR2 is FQDESV (reference sequence). This CDR3 region has 15 residues. V was clipped by 5 bases and J by 10 bases; unmatched bases: 10.

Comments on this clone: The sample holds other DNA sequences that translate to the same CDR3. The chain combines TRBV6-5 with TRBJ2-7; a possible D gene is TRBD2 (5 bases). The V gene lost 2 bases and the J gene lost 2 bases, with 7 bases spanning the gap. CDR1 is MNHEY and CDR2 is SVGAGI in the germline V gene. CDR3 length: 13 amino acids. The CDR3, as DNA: TGTGCCAGCAGTTACCCCGGGACCTACGAGCAGTACTTC. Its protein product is CASSYPGTYEQYF.

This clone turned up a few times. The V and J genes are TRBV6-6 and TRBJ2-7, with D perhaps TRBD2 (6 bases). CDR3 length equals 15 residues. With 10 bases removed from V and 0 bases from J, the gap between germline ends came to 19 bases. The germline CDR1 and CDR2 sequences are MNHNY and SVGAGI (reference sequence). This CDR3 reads CATRRREASSYEQYF. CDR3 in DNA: TGTGCCACCCGTCGGAGGGAGGCTAGCTCCTACGAGCAGTACTTC.

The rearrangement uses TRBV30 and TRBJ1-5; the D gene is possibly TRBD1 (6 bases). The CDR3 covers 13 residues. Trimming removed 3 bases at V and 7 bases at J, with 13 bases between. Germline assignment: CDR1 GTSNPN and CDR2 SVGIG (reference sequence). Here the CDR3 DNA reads TGTGCCTGGAGCTCAGGGGTAGGGCAGCCCCAGCATTTT. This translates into CAWSSGVGQPQHF.

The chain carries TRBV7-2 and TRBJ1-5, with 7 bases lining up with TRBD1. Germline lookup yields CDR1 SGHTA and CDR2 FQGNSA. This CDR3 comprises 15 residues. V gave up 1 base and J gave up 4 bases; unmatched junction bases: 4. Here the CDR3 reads CASSLVGTENQPQHF. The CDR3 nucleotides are TGTGCCAGCAGCTTAGTGGGGACAGAGAATCAGCCCCAGCATTTT.

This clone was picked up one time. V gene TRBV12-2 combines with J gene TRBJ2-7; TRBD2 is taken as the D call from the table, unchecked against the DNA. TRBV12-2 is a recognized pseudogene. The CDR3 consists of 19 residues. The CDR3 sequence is CASRLADDTGTPKRCEQYF. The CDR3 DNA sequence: TGTGCAAGTCGCTTAGCTGATGACACCGGGACTCCCAAGAGATGCGAGCAGTACTTC.

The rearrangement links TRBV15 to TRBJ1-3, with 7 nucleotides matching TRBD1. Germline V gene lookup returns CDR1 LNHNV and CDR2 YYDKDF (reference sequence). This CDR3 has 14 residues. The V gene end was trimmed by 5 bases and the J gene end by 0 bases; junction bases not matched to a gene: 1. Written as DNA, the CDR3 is TGTGCCACCAGCGCAGGGGGCTCTGGAAACACCATATATTTT. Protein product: CATSAGGSGNTIYF.